This TCR beta chain was obtained from a study of blood T cells in healthy people across ages. General observations from the study: As naive T cell percentage varied, TCR beta diversity correlated strongly with it.

Note on this clonotype: Its antigen is unidentified.

The CDR3 covers 15 residues. Germline CDR1 is DFQATT and CDR2 is SNEGSKA (reference sequence). Unmatched junction bases numbered 8, after V lost 3 bases and J lost 3 bases. A sample-barcoded 5' primer and a J-beta primer mix were used in a second PCR of about 7 to 12 cycles. Each of the cDNA molecules was tagged by a template-switch adaptor with 12 random nucleotides. MiXCR, applied by TCRdb to the 5' RACE reads, yields one record per CDR3 protein. The sample lists around 1,600,000 distinct CDR3 sequences, roughly 43% occurring once. The sample providers were healthy Caucasian people from Russia, aged about 6 to 95. In each sample, at least 6 million PBMCs were isolated.

This receptor was identified in a woman aged 18-29 years in good health. Sequenced input: blood. The rearrangement uses TRBV20-1 and TRBJ2-3, with TRBD1 matching 8 bases. CDR3 DNA: TGCAGTGCTAGGGACAGGGATATACCTACAGATACGCAGTATTTT. Its protein is CSARDRDIPTDTQYF.